These T cell receptor beta chains were read from a single sample in a study of cytotoxic CD8 clonotypes in ibrutinib-treated CLL. Profiling relied on immunoSEQ multiplex PCR, and the TCRdb table lists in-frame clones only, not all of them. The table lists about 72,000 clones, 70% to 90% of them singletons. Sequenced material: PBMCs, taken at disease progression, from a patient treated with ibrutinib. Source of these receptors: a human donor with chronic lymphocytic leukemia. CDR3s include the opening cysteine and the closing phenylalanine or tryptophan. The D gene is left open where the match is weak. Not every row has a clone size; where given, it reads once, few, many or a size class.

v_gene: TRBV11-1
d_gene: TRBD1
len: 14
abundance: few
j_gene: TRBJ1-5
CDR3nt: TGTGCCAGCAGCTTGGACAGGGAGGATCAGCCCCAGCATTTT
CDR3aa: CASSLDREDQPQHF

v_gene: TRBV5-5
d_gene: TRBD1
len: 15
abundance: NA
j_gene: TRBJ1-4
CDR3nt: TGTGCCAGCAGCTTAGGGACAGGGGCTAATGAAAAACTGTTTTTT
CDR3aa: CASSLGTGANEKLFF

v_gene: TRBV19
d_gene: NA
len: 16
abundance: NA
j_gene: TRBJ2-1
CDR3nt: TGTGCCAGTAGCCGAACCACGGGGGCTAACTACAATGAGCAGTTCTTC
CDR3aa: CASSRTTGANYNEQFF

v_gene: TRBV2
d_gene: TRBD2
len: 11
abundance: few
j_gene: TRBJ2-1
CDR3nt: TGTGCCAGCAGTGGGCTAGCGGGGGAGTTCTTC
CDR3aa: CASSGLAGEFF

v_gene: TRBV27
d_gene: NA
len: 16
abundance: NA
j_gene: TRBJ2-1
CDR3nt: TGTGCCAGCAGAAGGGACCTTCTGAGCTCCTACAATGAGCAGTTCTTC
CDR3aa: CASRRDLLSSYNEQFF

v_gene: TRBV7-9
d_gene: NA
len: 15
abundance: NA
j_gene: TRBJ1-4
CDR3nt: TGTGCCAGCAGCTTATTAAGAGGGATTAATGAAAAACTGTTTTTT
CDR3aa: CASSLLRGINEKLFF

v_gene: TRBV18
d_gene: NA
len: 13
abundance: NA
j_gene: TRBJ1-1
CDR3nt: TGTGCCAGCTCCCCAGGGAGAGTGTCTGAAGCTTTCTTT
CDR3aa: CASSPGRVSEAFF

v_gene: TRBV2
d_gene: NA
len: 14
abundance: NA
j_gene: TRBJ2-3
CDR3nt: TGTGCCAGCAGTGAAGCGATAGGCACAGATACGCAGTATTTT
CDR3aa: CASSEAIGTDTQYF

v_gene: TRBV5-1
d_gene: NA
len: 14
abundance: NA
j_gene: TRBJ2-1
CDR3nt: TGCGCCAGCAGCTTGGTTAAAGGGTACAATGAGCAGTTCTTC
CDR3aa: CASSLVKGYNEQFF

v_gene: TRBV6-1
d_gene: NA
len: 14
abundance: NA
j_gene: TRBJ1-2
CDR3nt: TGTGCCAGCAGTGAAGGAGGGGGGTCCTATGGCTACACCTTC
CDR3aa: CASSEGGGSYGYTF

v_gene: TRBV15
d_gene: NA
len: 12
abundance: NA
j_gene: TRBJ2-2
CDR3nt: TGTGCCACCAGCTCCGGAATCGGGGAGCTGTTTTTT
CDR3aa: CATSSGIGELFF

v_gene: TRBV2
d_gene: TRBD1
len: 15
abundance: NA
j_gene: TRBJ1-5
CDR3nt: TGTGCCAGCAGTGAACGGACAGGGAGCAATCAGCCCCAGCATTTT
CDR3aa: CASSERTGSNQPQHF

v_gene: TRBV9
d_gene: TRBD2
len: 14
abundance: NA
j_gene: TRBJ2-5
CDR3nt: TGTGCCAGCAGCACCGGGACTAGCTTCTTGACCCAGTACTTC
CDR3aa: CASSTGTSFLTQYF

v_gene: TRBV20-1
d_gene: NA
len: 11
abundance: NA
j_gene: TRBJ1-2
CDR3nt: TGCAGTGCTAACAGGGCTAACGGCTACACCTTC
CDR3aa: CSANRANGYTF

v_gene: TRBV19
d_gene: NA
len: 16
abundance: NA
j_gene: TRBJ1-5
CDR3nt: TGTGCCAGTAGTATAACAACAGGCCATCGTAATCAGCCCCAGCATTTT
CDR3aa: CASSITTGHRNQPQHF

v_gene: TRBV6-5
d_gene: NA
len: 13
abundance: NA
j_gene: TRBJ2-1
CDR3nt: TGTGCCAGCAGTCCTTGGAGGAGGGATGAGCAGTTCTTC
CDR3aa: CASSPWRRDEQFF

v_gene: TRBV19
d_gene: NA
len: 14
abundance: NA
j_gene: TRBJ1-3
CDR3nt: TGTGCCAGTACCCCAGTAGTATCTGGAAACACCATATATTTT
CDR3aa: CASTPVVSGNTIYF

v_gene: TRBV7-3
d_gene: NA
len: 14
abundance: NA
j_gene: TRBJ1-5
CDR3nt: TGTGCCAGCCGCTGGACAGAAGCCAATCAGCCCCAGCATTTT
CDR3aa: CASRWTEANQPQHF

v_gene: TRBV30
d_gene: NA
len: 11
abundance: NA
j_gene: TRBJ2-5
CDR3nt: TGTGCCTGGAGTGTACGGGAGACCCAGTACTTC
CDR3aa: CAWSVRETQYF

v_gene: TRBV21-1
d_gene: NA
len: 16
abundance: NA
j_gene: TRBJ2-7
CDR3nt: TGTGCCAGCAGCGGACCACGGGACAGGCCTTCTCTCGGGCAGTACTTC
CDR3aa: CASSGPRDRPSLGQYF

v_gene: TRBV30
d_gene: NA
len: 13
abundance: NA
j_gene: TRBJ1-5
CDR3nt: TGTGCCTGGAACCGGGATAGCAATCAGCCCCAGCATTTT
CDR3aa: CAWNRDSNQPQHF

v_gene: TRBV15
d_gene: NA
len: 15
abundance: NA
j_gene: TRBJ2-2
CDR3nt: TGTGCCACCAGCAGAGAGGGCCGTCAATCCGGGGAGCTGTTTTTT
CDR3aa: CATSREGRQSGELFF

v_gene: TRBV7-6
d_gene: NA
len: 13
abundance: few
j_gene: TRBJ1-2
CDR3nt: TGTGCCAGCAGCCGCCGGGACGGCAGCGGCTACACCTTC
CDR3aa: CASSRRDGSGYTF

v_gene: TRBV9
d_gene: NA
len: 15
abundance: NA
j_gene: TRBJ2-3
CDR3nt: TGTGCCAGCAGCGTAGGAGGGGCCCGCACAGATACGCAGTATTTT
CDR3aa: CASSVGGARTDTQYF

v_gene: TRBV7-9
d_gene: NA
len: 11
abundance: NA
j_gene: TRBJ2-5
CDR3nt: TGTGCCAGCAGCTTATCGGAGACCCAGTACTTC
CDR3aa: CASSLSETQYF

v_gene: TRBV19
d_gene: NA
len: 19
abundance: NA
j_gene: TRBJ1-1
CDR3nt: TGTGCCAGTAGTATGGGTAGAATGGGTGGGCGGGCGATGAACACTGAAGCTTTCTTT
CDR3aa: CASSMGRMGGRAMNTEAFF